The 24 T cell receptor beta chains listed next were all sequenced from one sample in a study of blood T cell repertoires in COVID-19. Only in-frame clones appear in the TCRdb table, and some are missing; sequencing was by immunoSEQ multiplex PCR. The sample holds 360,000 or so clones; 83% are singletons and the top ten take around 5.1%. The sample taken for sequencing was PBMCs or T cells enriched from blood (not recorded which). These receptors all stem from a woman between 50 and 59 years old who had recovered from COVID-19.

The rearrangement uses TRBV7-8 and TRBJ2-7; a possible D gene is TRBD2 (5 bases). CDR3 length: 11 residues. Germline V lookup: CDR1 SGHVS, CDR2 FQNEAQ. The CDR3 reads CASSLGVGERV. The CDR3 region has the DNA TGTGCCAGCAGCTTGGGAGTGGGTGAACGAGTC.

The chain joins TRBV5-4 to TRBJ2-2, with 10 nucleotides matching TRBD2. The junction had 6 bases not matched to a gene; V was cut back by 4 bases and J by 0 bases. CDR3 length: 17 residues. Germline loops: CDR1 SGHNT, CDR2 YYREEE (reference sequence). The CDR3 loop reads CASSRPGLAANTGELFF. CDR3 DNA: TGTGCCAGCAGCCGTCCTGGACTAGCGGCGAACACCGGGGAGCTGTTTTTT.

This clone was found a few times. This sample includes further DNA sequences coding for the same CDR3. The chain recombines TRBV5-1 with TRBJ1-5; TRBD1 aligns across 10 bases. Trimming took 2 bases from V and 6 from J; bases not matched to a gene: 5. Germline lookup yields CDR1 SGHRS and CDR2 YFSETQ. CDR3 length equals 15 residues. CDR3 in amino acids: CASSLGDRGGQPQHF. Here the CDR3 DNA reads TGCGCCAGCAGCTTAGGGGACAGGGGAGGTCAGCCCCAGCATTTT.

DNA of the CDR3: TGTGCCAGCAGCCAAAGCCGACTAGCGGGAGGGCGAGAGCAGTACTTC. It yields the protein CASSQSRLAGGREQYF. The chain is built from TRBV6-2 or TRBV6-3 and TRBJ2-7; 14 nucleotides match TRBD2. Germline V gene sequence: CDR1 MNHEY, CDR2 SVGEGT. The CDR3 consists of 16 residues. V was clipped by 6 bases and J by 7 bases; unmatched bases: 11.

The chain carries TRBV6-4 and TRBJ1-3, with a tentative D call TRBD1 (5 bases). The CDR3 has 13 amino acids. Germline values: CDR1 MRHNA, CDR2 SNTAGT. This CDR3 is CPRGGASGNTIYF. For the CDR3, the DNA is TGTCCGCGGGGCGGCGCCTCTGGAAACACCATATATTTT.

The CDR3 nucleotides read TGTGCCAGCAGCGGGGGACAAGGACTGTTTTTT. Translating gives CASSGGQGLFF. This chain uses TRBV9 with TRBJ1-4; TRBD1 is a possible D gene (6 bases). With 3 bases removed from V and 13 bases from J, the gap between germline ends came to 10 bases. The CDR3 is 11 amino acids. Germline CDR1 reads SGDLS; CDR2 reads YYNGEE.

This sequence joins TRBV5-1 and TRBJ2-1, with 10 bases aligning to TRBD1. This CDR3 is built from 15 residues. The germline V gene encodes CDR1 SGHRS and CDR2 YFSETQ. Unmatched junction bases numbered 5, after V lost 4 bases and J lost 4 bases. The CDR3 region is CASSQGQGNYNEQFF. The CDR3 nucleotides are TGCGCCAGCAGCCAGGGACAGGGGAATTACAATGAGCAGTTCTTC.

The chain carries TRBV28 and TRBJ1-2; D gene uncertain. This CDR3 comprises 13 residues. CDR1 and CDR2 from the germline V gene are MDHEN and SYDVKM. The CDR3 coding sequence is TGTCTGGTAGAGAGCTCGACTAACTATGGCTACACCTTC. Its protein is CLVESSTNYGYTF.

The genes are TRBV11-2 and TRBJ2-2, with 7 bases identical to TRBD1. The germline CDR1 and CDR2 sequences are SGHAT and FQNNGV. V shed 2 bases, J shed 2 bases, and the junction held 8 bases outside the gene matches. The CDR3 is 17 residues long. The CDR3 loop is CASSLNSGTVNTGELFF. The CDR3 coding sequence is TGTGCCAGCAGCTTAAACTCCGGGACAGTAAACACCGGGGAGCTGTTTTTT.

This clone was observed a single time. This chain links TRBV6-9 with TRBJ1-4; no clear D gene. V gave up 6 bases and J gave up 7 bases, with 18 bases separating them. CDR1 is MNHGY and CDR2 is SVAAGI in the germline V gene. The CDR3 has 15 amino acids. CDR3 nucleotide sequence: TGTGCCAGCAGCCTCAATGAGGATCCCGCTGAAAAACTGTTTTTT. Translating gives CASSLNEDPAEKLFF.

This chain joins TRBV5-6 and TRBJ2-1; 9 positions match TRBD2. Germline V gives CDR1 SGHDT, CDR2 YYEEEE. The CDR3 sequence is 17 residues long. V lost 0 bases, J lost 3 bases, and 7 bases stayed unmatched. CDR3 nucleotides: TGTGCCAGCAGCTTGGACACTAGCGGGCGCAACTACAATGAGCAGTTCTTC. Encoded protein: CASSLDTSGRNYNEQFF.

The CDR3 loop is CASSIVQGMDYGYTF. As DNA, the CDR3 is TGTGCCAGTAGTATAGTTCAGGGGATGGACTATGGCTACACCTTC. This chain joins TRBV19 and TRBJ1-2; a weak D match, TRBD1 (6 bases). The germline CDR1 and CDR2 sequences are LNHDA and SQIVND (reference sequence). The V and J ends lost 1 base and 3 bases respectively, with 12 bases between them. This CDR3 has 15 amino acids.

This chain joins TRBV18 and TRBJ1-5; 8 positions agree with TRBD1. CDR1 and CDR2 (germline): KGHSH, LQKENI. After removal of 6 bases from V and 1 base from J, the junction contained 5 bases not matched to a gene. This CDR3 region has 15 residues. Here the CDR3 DNA reads TGTGCCAGCTCGCGCGACAGGGGAAGCAATCAGCCCCAGCATTTT. This encodes CASSRDRGSNQPQHF.

This clone showed up just once. The V call is TRBV18, the J call TRBJ1-1, with 7 positions matching TRBD1. The J segment lost 4 bases and the V segment lost 3 bases, leaving 14 bases of the junction unmatched. The CDR3 has 17 amino acids. Germline CDR1 and CDR2: KGHSH and LQKENI. This CDR3 reads CASSPRFQGVGVTEAFF. In DNA, the CDR3 is TGTGCCAGCTCACCCCGATTTCAGGGGGTGGGGGTCACTGAAGCTTTCTTT. Complete variable domain (other parts from reference TRBV18 and TRBJ1-1): NAGVMQNPRHLVRRRGQEARLRCSPMKGHSHVYWYRQLPEEGLKFMVYLQKENIIDESGMPKERFSAEFPKEGPSILRIQQVVRGDSAAYFCASSPRFQGVGVTEAFFGQGTRLTVV.

A few counts support this clone. V is TRBV29-1 and J is TRBJ1-3; D gene uncertain. Germline CDR1 is SQVTM and CDR2 is ANQGSEA. V lost 1 base and J 4 bases, leaving 5 bases between the germline ends. The CDR3 contains 12 residues. CDR3 residues: CSVEAPGNTIYF. DNA of the CDR3: TGCAGCGTTGAAGCCCCGGGAAACACCATATATTTT.

The J gene is TRBJ2-1, the V gene TRBV7-2; the match to TRBD2 covers 14 bases. This CDR3 spans 15 amino acids. The germline gives CDR1 SGHTA, CDR2 FQGNSA. V lost 5 bases and J lost 12; bases outside the gene matches: 9. The CDR3 is CASSLTSGGAVGQFF. CDR3 in DNA: TGTGCCAGCAGCCTGACTAGCGGGGGGGCCGTTGGGCAGTTCTTC.

This rearrangement joins TRBV19 to TRBJ1-3; possible D gene TRBD1, 5 bases. Germline CDR1 LNHDA, CDR2 SQIVND (reference sequence). Trimming left V 0 bases short and J 0 bases short, with 12 bases between. The CDR3 covers 17 residues. The CDR3 nucleotides are TGTGCCAGTAGTATAGAAGGGGTCTTTGCCTCTGGAAACACCATATATTTT. It encodes CASSIEGVFASGNTIYF. The complete variable domain, with remaining parts taken from reference TRBV19 and TRBJ1-3, reads DGGITQSPKYLFRKEGQNVTLSCEQNLNHDAMYWYRQDPGQGLRLIYYSQIVNDFQKGDIAEGYSVSREKKESFPLTVTSAQKNPTAFYLCASSIEGVFASGNTIYFGEGSWLTVV.

CDR3 region: CASSPQTGTGNTIYF. The DNA of the CDR3 is TGTGCCAGCAGCCCTCAGACAGGGACTGGAAACACCATATATTTT. The rearrangement links TRBV7-2 to TRBJ1-3; 7 bases are a match to TRBD1. With V trimmed by 5 bases and J by 2 bases, 6 bases remained unmatched. The CDR3 covers 15 residues. Germline V gives CDR1 SGHTA, CDR2 FQGNSA.

V is TRBV29-1 and J is TRBJ2-7; perhaps TRBD2 as D (5 bases). The CDR3 sequence is 11 residues long. V was cut by 7 bases and J by 3 bases, with 10 bases left in between. Germline CDR1 reads SQVTM; CDR2 reads ANQGSEA. The CDR3 sequence is CSAGLNYEQYF. As DNA, the CDR3 is TGCAGCGCCGGACTTAACTACGAGCAGTACTTC.

This clone occurred once. The genes are TRBV4-3 and TRBJ1-2, with TRBD1 as a possible D gene (6 bases). V was cut by 0 bases and J by 5 bases, with 16 bases left in between. CDR1 is LGHNA, CDR2 YSLEER, per germline. The CDR3 extends over 16 amino acids. CDR3 region: CASSQDIFQGTYGYTF. The CDR3 DNA reads TGCGCCAGCAGCCAAGATATCTTCCAGGGGACATATGGCTACACCTTC.

This chain uses TRBV19 with TRBJ2-5; D possibly corresponds to TRBD2 (7 bases). Germline lookup yields CDR1 LNHDA and CDR2 SQIVND (reference sequence). The ends were cut back, 6 bases at V and 4 bases at J, with 12 bases in the middle. CDR3 length equals 13 residues. The CDR3 nucleotides read TGTGCCAGTAGGAGTAGGGGGGGAGAGACCCAGTACTTC. Translating gives CASRSRGGETQYF.

This clone was recorded once. V gene TRBV30 combines with J gene TRBJ1-3; D gene ambiguous. V lost 3 bases to trimming and J lost 2 bases, with 8 bases between them. The CDR3 loop spans 13 amino acids. Germline-derived CDR1 and CDR2 are GTSNPN and SVGIG (reference sequence). CDR3 in DNA: TGTGCCTGGAGGAGGAGGGCTGGAAACACCATATATTTT. It codes for CAWRRRAGNTIYF.

This chain joins TRBV4-2 and TRBJ1-1; perhaps TRBD1 as D (6 bases). This CDR3 contains 15 residues. Germline V gives CDR1 LGHNA, CDR2 YNFKEQ. Trimming removed 2 bases at V and 1 base at J, with 11 bases between. CDR3 residues: CASSQTGLGNTEAFF. The CDR3 coding sequence is TGTGCCAGCAGCCAAACAGGGTTGGGGAACACTGAAGCTTTCTTT.

V usage is TRBV11-1 and J usage is TRBJ1-5, with 7 bases lining up with TRBD1. Germline-derived CDR1 and CDR2 are SGHAT and FQDESV (reference sequence). The trim removed 5 bases at V and 0 bases at J, leaving 7 bases unmatched. This CDR3 is built from 16 residues. The CDR3 is CASSLRGQISNQPQHF. The CDR3 DNA follows: TGTGCCAGCAGCCTCCGGGGACAGATTAGCAATCAGCCCCAGCATTTT.